Below, 21 T cell receptor beta chains from the same sample are listed, as sequenced in a study of shared clonotypes between healthy human individuals. Using immunoSEQ multiplex PCR, the repertoire was profiled, and TCRdb retains in-frame clones only, with some absent. The sample has roughly 700,000 clones, 90% seen once; the top ten hold more than 30%. Input material: memory CD8+ T cells from PBMCs. As for subset: CD45RO+ cells pooled with CCR7-negative TemRA cells. These receptor sequences come from a man between 18 and 35 years old in good health. Some clones in this sample may be carry-over from other donors' samples.

This sequence joins TRBV12-5 and TRBJ2-1; 11 bases agree with TRBD2. This CDR3 contains 21 residues. Germline lookup yields CDR1 LGHNT and CDR2 FRNRAP. V gave up 4 bases and J gave up 0 bases; unmatched junction bases: 17. The CDR3 DNA reads TGTGCTAGTGGTTCCGTCCCTGTAATCGCACTAGCGGGAGACTCCTACAATGAGCAGTTCTTC. It encodes CASGSVPVIALAGDSYNEQFF.

This clone has ten or more counts. The J gene is TRBJ2-2, the V gene TRBV29-1; D possibly corresponds to TRBD1 (5 bases). The V gene lost 7 bases and the J gene lost 7 bases, with 13 bases spanning the gap. CDR3 length: 12 amino acids. The V gene's germline CDR1 is SQVTM and CDR2 ANQGSEA. The CDR3 loop is CSARSGFGELFF. CDR3 sequence (DNA): TGCAGCGCCCGGTCAGGGTTCGGGGAGCTGTTTTTT.

The chain is built from TRBV13 and TRBJ1-6; D is perhaps TRBD1 (5 bases). The CDR3 has 15 residues. CDR1 PRHDT and CDR2 FYEKMQ come from the germline V gene (reference sequence). V was cut by 2 bases and J by 8 bases, with 13 bases left in between. The CDR3 bases are TGTGCCAGCAGCTTACGGCAGGGCGGGTATTCACCCCTCCACTTT. Protein sequence: CASSLRQGGYSPLHF.

This sequence joins TRBV19 and TRBJ2-3; 9 bases fit TRBD2. The CDR3 is 16 amino acids. V gave up 6 bases and J gave up 5 bases; unmatched junction bases: 12. Looked up from germline, CDR1 is LNHDA and CDR2 is SQIVND (reference sequence). CDR3 region: CASSSLEGLAGDTQYF. CDR3 in DNA: TGTGCCAGTAGCTCCTTAGAGGGACTAGCAGGAGATACGCAGTATTTT.

The chain has TRBV27 and TRBJ2-7; TRBD2 aligns across 16 bases. The CDR3 sequence is 17 residues long. V dropped 4 bases and J dropped 5; count of bases not matched to a gene: 8. CDR1 is MNHEY and CDR2 is SMNVEV in the germline V gene (reference sequence). The DNA of the CDR3 is TGTGCCAGCAGTTCCGGGACTAGCGGGAGGGCCCTTAACGAGCAGTACTTC. Translating it yields CASSSGTSGRALNEQYF.

The chain has TRBV7-8 and TRBJ1-1; no firm D call. CDR1 and CDR2 (germline): SGHVS, FQNEAQ. This CDR3 is built from 12 residues. Trimming shortened V by 1 base and J by 5 bases, and 5 bases separated the two germline ends. CDR3 bases: TGTGCCAGCAGCTTAGTCAGGACTGAAGCTTTCTTT. Amino acid sequence: CASSLVRTEAFF.

This clone was seen only once. The chain has TRBV30 and TRBJ1-2; D call uncertain. The CDR3 contains 15 residues. The V gene's germline CDR1 is GTSNPN and CDR2 SVGIG (reference sequence). Between the trimmed V and J ends, which lost 0 bases and 6 bases, there was a span of 17 bases. The CDR3 nucleotides read TGTGCCTGGAGTGTACTCGGGATCGGGAACGATGGCTACACCTTC. It translates to CAWSVLGIGNDGYTF.

On this clone itself: Other DNA sequences in the same sample also yield this CDR3. The rearrangement links TRBV27 to TRBJ2-3; maybe TRBD1 (6 bases). Deletions cut 6 bases from V and 1 base from J, with 11 bases between. Germline V gene sequence: CDR1 MNHEY, CDR2 SMNVEV (reference sequence). The CDR3 consists of 14 residues. The CDR3 DNA is TGTGCCAGCAGCTCGGACAGAGGCACAGATACGCAGTATTTT. Translating it yields CASSSDRGTDTQYF.

The genes are TRBV10-3 and TRBJ1-6; D ambiguous. This CDR3 comprises 17 residues. V was cut by 0 bases and J by 0 bases, with 9 bases left in between. Germline V gives CDR1 ENHRY, CDR2 SYGVKD. The CDR3 coding sequence is TGTGCCATCAGTGAGTCGTCACCTTTCTCCTATAATTCACCCCTCCACTTT. Translation gives CAISESSPFSYNSPLHF.

V gene TRBV6-4 combines with J gene TRBJ2-3, with unresolved D. The CDR3 has 12 amino acids. CDR1 is MRHNA and CDR2 is SNTAGT in the germline V gene. Trimming pared 7 bases from V and 0 bases from J, leaving 5 bases between. The CDR3 loop is CASIVSTDTQYF. The CDR3 nucleotides are TGTGCCAGCATTGTAAGCACAGATACGCAGTATTTT.

CDR3 bases: TGTGCCAGCAGCCTTCTGATGAACACTGAAGCTTTCTTT. Translated: CASSLLMNTEAFF. The chain combines TRBV9 with TRBJ1-1; no clear D. The germline CDR1 and CDR2 sequences are SGDLS and YYNGEE. CDR3 length: 13 amino acids. Deletions cut 4 bases from V and 0 bases from J, with 7 bases between.

The CDR3 loop reads CASSSTQAARGYNEQFF. The CDR3, as DNA: TGTGCCAGCAGCTCTACCCAGGCGGCCAGGGGGTACAATGAGCAGTTCTTC. This chain connects TRBV7-9 to TRBJ2-1; TRBD1 matches 7 bases. V lost 4 bases, J lost 4 bases, and 13 bases stayed unmatched. CDR1 is SEHNR and CDR2 is FQNEAQ in the germline V gene (reference sequence). The CDR3 has 17 residues. Complete variable domain (other parts from reference TRBV7-9 and TRBJ2-1): DTGVSQNPRHKITKRGQNVTFRCDPISEHNRLYWYRQTLGQGPEFLTYFQNEAQLEKSRLLSDRFSAERPKGSFSTLEIQRTEQGDSAMYLCASSSTQAARGYNEQFFGPGTRLTVL.

The genes are TRBV9 and TRBJ2-1, with D possibly called TRBD1 or TRBD2 (5 bases each). The ends were cut back, 10 bases at V and 7 bases at J, with 21 bases in the middle. The length of the CDR3 is 14 residues. CDR1 and CDR2 (germline): SGDLS, YYNGEE. For the CDR3, the DNA is TGTGCCTCCGGAACGGGGCTAGAAAAGAATGAGCAGTTCTTC. Residues: CASGTGLEKNEQFF.

The chain uses TRBV19 and TRBJ2-1, with unresolved D. Germline V gene sequence: CDR1 LNHDA, CDR2 SQIVND (reference sequence). Trimming shortened V by 3 bases and J by 0 bases, and 9 bases separated the two germline ends. The CDR3 length is 15 residues. The CDR3 region has the DNA TGTGCCAGTAGTATCGATTCGAGCTCCTACAATGAGCAGTTCTTC. It is translated as CASSIDSSSYNEQFF.

This clone was observed a single time. The chain employs TRBV7-2 and TRBJ1-1, with D hard to call. The V gene's germline CDR1 is SGHTA and CDR2 FQGNSA. This CDR3 has 14 residues. Between the trimmed V and J ends, which lost 4 bases and 7 bases, there was a span of 16 bases. CDR3 sequence reads: CASSSDPLPFEAFF. In DNA form, the CDR3 reads TGTGCCAGCAGCTCGGACCCGCTTCCGTTTGAAGCTTTCTTT.

This sequence joins TRBV7-8 and TRBJ1-1; D gene unclear. This CDR3 spans 11 amino acids. Per germline, CDR1 SGHVS and CDR2 FQNEAQ. V shed 5 bases and J shed 6 bases, with 7 bases lying between them. The CDR3 sequence: CASSNLPEAFF. DNA of the CDR3: TGTGCCAGCAGCAATCTTCCTGAAGCTTTCTTT.

V usage is TRBV25-1 and J usage is TRBJ1-5, with 7 bases matching TRBD1. This CDR3 comprises 14 residues. Germline V gives CDR1 MGHDK, CDR2 SYGVNS. The ends lost 4 bases at V and 11 bases at J; junction bases unmatched: 11. The CDR3 loop reads CASSGDRDPAAQHF. The CDR3 region has the DNA TGTGCCAGCAGTGGGGACAGAGATCCAGCAGCCCAGCATTTT.

The chain has TRBV27 and TRBJ1-5, with TRBD1 identical over 9 bases. The germline gives CDR1 MNHEY, CDR2 SMNVEV (reference sequence). This CDR3 has 15 amino acids. After removal of 4 bases from V and 3 bases from J, the junction contained 4 bases not matched to a gene. Written as DNA, the CDR3 is TGTGCCAGCAGTTCCGGGACAGGGTACAATCAGCCCCAGCATTTT. It yields the protein CASSSGTGYNQPQHF.

The rearrangement joins TRBV6-4 to TRBJ2-1; TRBD2 aligns across 8 bases. This CDR3 comprises 15 residues. V lost 6 bases, J lost 10 bases, and 14 bases stayed unmatched. Germline V CDR1 and CDR2: MRHNA, SNTAGT. The CDR3 nucleotides are TGTGCCAGCAGCGTACTAGCGGCAAGGGGTTACGAGCAGTTCTTC. Its translation is CASSVLAARGYEQFF.

J is TRBJ1-1 and V is TRBV5-6, with 9 positions matching TRBD1. The length of the CDR3 is 14 residues. Germline CDR1 is SGHDT and CDR2 is YYEEEE. V shed 3 bases, J shed 4 bases, and the junction held 4 bases outside the gene matches. Here the CDR3 reads CASSYGTGSTEAFF. The CDR3 DNA reads as TGTGCCAGCAGCTACGGGACAGGGAGCACTGAAGCTTTCTTT.

The gene calls are TRBV4-1 and TRBJ1-5; 7 bases are shared with TRBD1. J was trimmed by 6 bases and V by 1 base; bases with no gene match: 12. CDR3 length equals 17 residues. Germline lookup yields CDR1 MGHRA and CDR2 YSYEKL. CDR3 coding DNA: TGCGCCAGCAGCCAAGGACCCAAGGACAGGAGGGGTCAGCCCCAGCATTTT. Translated, it gives CASSQGPKDRRGQPQHF.